The 32 T cell receptor beta chains given below trace back to one sample, sequenced in a study of T cells in Graves' hyperthyroidism and ophthalmopathy (dated by TCRdb to between 2019 and 2020). Library method: multiplex PCR. Sequencing was carried out with an Illumina HiSeq 2000. The TCR beta CDR3 regions were amplified from RNA transcripts. The first round of RT-PCR for the TCR CDR3 was performed with the HTBI primer set and the Qiagen OneStep RT-PCR kit. TCRdb redid the processing of the public reads, applying fastp at Q25 and MiXCR, and retained in-frame beta chains. Entries are consolidated by CDR3 protein sequence, retaining the most common genes and DNA. The sample data list hundreds of thousands of distinct CDR3 sequences, and around 46% of these were observed just once. 6.5% to 9% of the sample rests with the top ten. What was sequenced was peripheral blood or thyroid tissue (not recorded which). These TCRs come from a woman aged 18-30 years with Graves' hyperthyroidism. Donor details come from another sample of the same person, matched by shared clones.

The J gene is TRBJ1-5, the V gene TRBV7-3; D is unclear. There are 13 residues in the CDR3. V lost 11 bases and J 3 bases, leaving 14 bases between the germline ends. Germline V CDR1 and CDR2: SGHTA, FQGTGA. CDR3 DNA: TGTGCCTGGAACTTTGGCACCAATCAGCCCCAGCATTTT. This codes for CAWNFGTNQPQHF.

This clonotype came up many times. The chain employs TRBV29-1 and TRBJ1-2, with D uncertain. The germline gives CDR1 SQVTM, CDR2 ANQGSEA. The ends were cut back, 3 bases at V and 1 base at J, with 6 bases in the middle. CDR3 length: 12 amino acids. The CDR3 protein is CSVDSVNYGYTF. CDR3 nucleotides: TGCAGCGTTGATAGCGTTAACTATGGCTACACCTTC.

This clonotype turned up a few times. The CDR3: CASSPPFMNTEAFF. The CDR3 bases are TGTGCCAGCAGTCCCCCGTTCATGAACACTGAAGCTTTCTTT. The chain couples TRBV14 to TRBJ1-1; D is undetermined. V gave up 6 bases and J gave up 0 bases, with 11 bases separating them. From germline, CDR1 is SGHDN and CDR2 FVKESK. The CDR3 is 14 amino acids.

The V call is TRBV20-1, the J call TRBJ1-5, with 7 bases lining up with TRBD1. With 3 bases clipped from V and 8 bases from J, the junction kept 7 bases outside the gene matches. The germline V gene has CDR1 DFQATT and CDR2 SNEGSKA (reference sequence). The CDR3 extends over 13 amino acids. The CDR3 sequence: CSASLTGDEPQHF. The CDR3 nucleotides read TGCAGTGCTAGTTTAACAGGGGATGAGCCCCAGCATTTT.

Ten or more counts support this clonotype. V gene TRBV10-3 combines with J gene TRBJ2-7, with 8 nucleotides matching TRBD1. Unmatched junction bases numbered 10, after V lost 4 bases and J lost 2 bases. The CDR3 length is 16 residues. CDR1 and CDR2 (germline): ENHRY, SYGVKD. The DNA for the CDR3 is TGTGCCATCAGTGGAAACCCGGACAGGGATACCTACGAGCAGTACTTC. Translating gives CAISGNPDRDTYEQYF.

This clonotype has only one observation. The rearrangement links TRBV2 to TRBJ2-5; 7 bases line up with TRBD1. CDR1 is SNHLY, CDR2 FYNNEI, per germline. With V trimmed by 6 bases and J by 5 bases, 15 bases remained unmatched. This CDR3 is built from 16 residues. CDR3 loop: CASSVSWEGGLETQYF. CDR3 DNA: TGTGCCAGCAGCGTAAGTTGGGAAGGGGGCCTGGAGACCCAGTACTTC.

This chain links TRBV6-5 with TRBJ1-2; no reliable D call. CDR1 and CDR2 from the germline V gene are MNHEY and SVGAGI. V gave up 2 bases and J gave up 2 bases, with 9 bases separating them. This CDR3 region has 14 residues. The CDR3 nucleotides read TGTGCCAGCAGTTACACGGCAGCCAACTATGGCTACACCTTC. Protein product: CASSYTAANYGYTF.

This chain joins TRBV2 and TRBJ2-7, with D unclear. The CDR3 runs to 12 residues. Germline values: CDR1 SNHLY, CDR2 FYNNEI. Trimming left V 6 bases short and J 3 bases short, with 9 bases between. In nucleotides, the CDR3 is TGTGCCAGCAGCCACGTTCTCTACGAGCAGTACTTC. This encodes CASSHVLYEQYF.

This clonotype was recorded a few times. The J gene is TRBJ1-2, the V gene TRBV7-8; no firm D call. The CDR3 totals 15 residues. Trimming pared 5 bases from V and 2 bases from J, leaving 15 bases between. Germline V gene sequence: CDR1 SGHVS, CDR2 FQNEAQ. The CDR3 DNA sequence: TGTGCCAGCAGCCCCGGACGGGGAGGGAACTATGGCTACACCTTC. This translates into CASSPGRGGNYGYTF.

At least ten counts were recorded for this clonotype. DNA for the CDR3: TGTGCCACCAGGGGATCACAGGCCGGGGGTGAAAAACTGTTTTTT. Protein product: CATRGSQAGGEKLFF. The chain joins TRBV15 to TRBJ1-4, with D possibly matching TRBD1 (5 bases). The CDR3 has 15 amino acids. Trimming pared 6 bases from V and 7 bases from J, leaving 18 bases between. CDR1 is LNHNV, CDR2 YYDKDF, per germline (reference sequence).

The chain carries TRBV6-4 and TRBJ2-7; 12 bases map to TRBD2. The germline V gene encodes CDR1 MRHNA and CDR2 SNTAGT. The CDR3 sequence is 16 residues long. Trimming took 0 bases from V and 3 from J; bases not matched to a gene: 3. The CDR3 bases are TGTGCCAGCAGTGACTCGACTAGCGGGAGTTTCTACGAGCAGTACTTC. Translating it yields CASSDSTSGSFYEQYF.

The rearrangement joins TRBV24-1 to TRBJ1-2; 7 bases agree with TRBD1. Per the germline V gene, CDR1 is KGHDR and CDR2 is SFDVKD. V was clipped by 7 bases and J by 6 bases; unmatched bases: 7. The CDR3 runs 13 residues. The CDR3 spells CATSRGQVDGYTF. CDR3 nucleotides: TGTGCCACCAGCCGCGGACAGGTCGATGGCTACACCTTC.

This clonotype was seen a few times. The genes are TRBV14 and TRBJ2-7, with D perhaps matching TRBD1 (6 bases). The CDR3 sequence is 13 residues long. Between the trimmed V and J ends, which lost 5 bases and 1 base, there was a span of 9 bases. Per the germline V gene, CDR1 is SGHDN and CDR2 is FVKESK. As DNA, the CDR3 is TGTGCCAGCAGCTCAGGGGTTTCCTACGAGCAGTACTTC. It is translated as CASSSGVSYEQYF.

This chain links TRBV24-1 with TRBJ2-7; TRBD1 matches 12 bases. V dropped 4 bases and J dropped 5; count of bases not matched to a gene: 8. The CDR3 runs 16 residues. Germline V CDR1 and CDR2: KGHDR, SFDVKD. The CDR3 loop reads CATSDAPGTGGNEQYF. CDR3 DNA: TGTGCCACCAGTGACGCTCCCGGGACAGGGGGCAACGAGCAGTACTTC.

This sequence joins TRBV2 and TRBJ1-6; 8 nucleotides line up with TRBD1. This CDR3 comprises 15 residues. Trimming cost V 6 bases and J 10 bases; bases outside gene matches: 11. From germline, CDR1 is SNHLY and CDR2 FYNNEI. The CDR3 DNA reads TGTGCCAGCAGCCGCGACAGGGGTGTTTCATCACCCCTCCACTTT. Residues: CASSRDRGVSSPLHF.

This clonotype has more than one count but fewer than ten. The genes are TRBV19 and TRBJ1-2; D is perhaps TRBD1 (5 bases). Germline V gene lookup returns CDR1 LNHDA and CDR2 SQIVND (reference sequence). The CDR3 length is 13 residues. The V gene lost 6 bases and the J gene lost 4 bases, with 12 bases spanning the gap. Here the CDR3 DNA reads TGTGCCAGTAGCGCCAGGGAGAGCTATGGCTACACCTTC. As protein: CASSARESYGYTF.

Remarks on this clonotype: The final CDR3 position lacks the conserved phenylalanine or tryptophan, pointing to a likely read error. The limits of the CDR3 on the DNA are not certain, so only TCRdb's listed CDR3 is given. The chain combines TRBV21-1 with TRBJ1-4. TRBV21-1 is designated a pseudogene. Ends included, the CDR3 has 9 residues. CDR3 region: CASSQNGLY.

The chain has TRBV30 and TRBJ1-3; D call uncertain. V lost 0 bases, J lost 7 bases, and 4 bases lay in between. Germline CDR1 GTSNPN, CDR2 SVGIG (reference sequence). The CDR3 extends over 11 amino acids. The CDR3 reads CAWSVMNTIYF. The CDR3 DNA follows: TGTGCCTGGAGTGTAATGAACACCATATATTTT.

The chain employs TRBV10-2 and TRBJ2-5, with TRBD1 matching 10 bases. J gave up 1 base and V 6 bases, and 11 bases lay outside the gene matches. Germline CDR1 WSHSY, CDR2 SAAADI. The CDR3 spans 17 residues. The CDR3 DNA is TGCGCCAGCAGCCCCGGGACAGGGGAGGCCATCCAAGAGACCCAGTACTTC. Residues: CASSPGTGEAIQETQYF.

There are many counts of this clonotype. The gene calls are TRBV2 and TRBJ2-7; no reliable D call. CDR1 and CDR2 from the germline V gene are SNHLY and FYNNEI. The length of the CDR3 is 10 residues. Trimming cost V 5 bases and J 3 bases, with 2 bases left between them. CDR3 coding DNA: TGTGCCAGCAGTAACTACGAGCAGTACTTC. Its translation: CASSNYEQYF. Combining the CDR3 with reference TRBV2 and TRBJ2-7 gives the whole variable domain EPEVTQTPSHQVTQMGQEVILRCVPISNHLYFYWYRQILGQKVEFLVSFYNNEISEKSEIFDDQFSVERPDGSNFTLKIRSTKLEDSAMYFCASSNYEQYFGPGTRLTVT.

This clonotype came up a few times. V and J are TRBV25-1 and TRBJ2-7, with D hard to call. The CDR3 consists of 14 residues. Trimming removed 5 bases from V and 0 bases from J, with 11 bases in between. Germline V gene sequence: CDR1 MGHDK, CDR2 SYGVNS. CDR3 sequence reads: CASSRDGPSYEQYF. CDR3 DNA sequence: TGTGCCAGCAGTAGAGATGGCCCCTCCTACGAGCAGTACTTC.

This chain joins TRBV7-2 and TRBJ1-6; 8 bases line up with TRBD1. Germline V gene data show CDR1 as SGHTA and CDR2 as FQGNSA. The ends lost 5 bases at V and 13 bases at J; junction bases unmatched: 13. The CDR3 has 15 amino acids. CDR3 residues: CASSARQRTGSPLHF. Here the CDR3 DNA reads TGTGCCAGCAGCGCCCGTCAGAGGACAGGGAGCCCCCTCCACTTT.

This clonotype showed up just a few times. The rearrangement links TRBV20-1 to TRBJ1-4; a possible D gene is TRBD1 (5 bases). CDR1 and CDR2 (germline): DFQATT, SNEGSKA (reference sequence). Trimming left V 1 base short and J 8 bases short, with 17 bases between. This CDR3 has 15 amino acids. The CDR3 coding sequence is TGCAGTGCTAGAGGGACGGCAGGGATAACAGAAAAACTGTTTTTT. It yields the protein CSARGTAGITEKLFF.

This chain uses TRBV29-1 with TRBJ2-7; possible D gene TRBD2, 6 bases. Trimming cost V 0 bases and J 5 bases, with 17 bases left between them. Germline V gene data show CDR1 as SQVTM and CDR2 as ANQGSEA. The CDR3 length is 15 residues. CDR3 sequence reads: CSVEDSGHRLHEQYF. In DNA, the CDR3 is TGCAGCGTTGAAGATAGCGGCCACCGCCTCCACGAGCAGTACTTC.

This clonotype was seen ten or more times. The chain has TRBV11-2 and TRBJ1-2; tentative D call: TRBD1 (6 bases). The CDR3 has 14 residues. Germline values: CDR1 SGHAT, CDR2 FQNNGV. V was clipped by 5 bases and J by 1 base, with 11 bases between them. The CDR3 protein is CASSKEDSNYGYTF. The CDR3 DNA follows: TGTGCCAGCAGCAAAGAGGACAGTAACTATGGCTACACCTTC.

Points on this clonotype: The germline gene is not matched at one end of the junction; a read error may be the cause. The chain joins TRBV2 to TRBJ1-1, with TRBD1 as a possible D gene (5 bases). The CDR3 totals 14 residues. Per germline, CDR1 SNHLY and CDR2 FYNNEI. In nucleotides, the CDR3 is TGTGCCGGCAGTGGACATGAGAGTGGGACTGAAGCTTTCTTT. Its translation: CAGSGHESGTEAFF.

The chain uses TRBV2 and TRBJ1-1; 8 nucleotides line up with TRBD1. The CDR3 length is 13 residues. The germline V gene has CDR1 SNHLY and CDR2 FYNNEI. The CDR3 DNA sequence: TGTGCTAGCCTCAGGGGGCAGGGCACTGAAGCTTTCTTT. As protein: CASLRGQGTEAFF.

This clonotype has more than one count but fewer than ten. V gene TRBV9 combines with J gene TRBJ1-1, with 9 bases identical to TRBD1. Germline V gives CDR1 SGDLS, CDR2 YYNGEE. Losses at the gene ends were 3 bases for V and 1 base for J; bases not matched to a gene: 7. CDR3 length: 16 amino acids. CDR3 sequence (DNA): TGTGCCAGCAGCGCCGGATTGGGACAGGGGAACACTGAAGCTTTCTTT. Translated, it gives CASSAGLGQGNTEAFF.

In this sample, this clonotype turned up once. A read error may be the cause here, since a much bigger clone is one base away. V gene TRBV10-3 combines with J gene TRBJ1-6; possible D gene TRBD1, 6 bases. There are 15 residues in the CDR3. Germline lookup yields CDR1 ENHRY and CDR2 SYGVKD. V gave up 2 bases and J gave up 6 bases, with 11 bases separating them. The CDR3 DNA sequence: TGTGCCATCAGTGAGGCGGTGGACAGTAATTCACCCCTCCACTTT. Translation gives CAISEAVDSNSPLHF.

At least ten counts were recorded for this clonotype. Germline and junction disagree at one end, which may indicate a read error. The rearrangement joins TRBV25-1 to TRBJ2-5; 12 nucleotides align to TRBD1. The CDR3 is 13 amino acids. Germline loops: CDR1 MGHDK, CDR2 SYGVNS. The CDR3 DNA is TGTGCCAGCAGTGGGGGGACAGGGGGCCTCCCGGACTTC. Translation gives CASSGGTGGLPDF.

In DNA form, the CDR3 reads TGTGCCAGCAGTTTAGTCCGATTCCTGAACACTGAAGCTTTCTTT. Its translation is CASSLVRFLNTEAFF. The chain combines TRBV12-3 or TRBV12-4 with TRBJ1-1; D not certain. With 1 base removed from V and 0 bases from J, the gap between germline ends came to 9 bases. This CDR3 contains 15 residues.

The chain combines TRBV7-3 with TRBJ2-5, with D unclear. The germline V gene has CDR1 SGHTA and CDR2 FQGTGA. The CDR3 is made up of 14 amino acids. V shed 8 bases and J shed 2 bases, with 15 bases lying between them. CDR3 nucleotide sequence: TGTGCCAGCGCCCTAGGGATGGTACAAGAGACCCAGTACTTC. Its translation: CASALGMVQETQYF.